The 10 T cell receptor beta chains in this list originate from one sample, sequenced in a study of T cells after yellow fever vaccination. From the 5' RACE reads, TCRdb called clonotypes with MiXCR, one entry per CDR3 protein. The sample gives more than 110,000 distinct CDR3 sequences, 5% to 7.5% of which show up once; under 0.7% is in the top ten. The sequences come from CD4+ T cells sorted from PBMCs, collected 10 days after the yellow fever booster vaccination. These receptors all stem from a man aged 30 to 45 who received the YFV17D yellow fever vaccine.

This clonotype was recorded many times. This chain connects TRBV28 to TRBJ1-5, with 10 bases identical to TRBD1. In germline, CDR1 is MDHEN, CDR2 SYDVKM. CDR3 length: 15 amino acids. V was pared by 2 bases and J by 7 bases, with 5 bases of the junction left unmatched. CDR3 region: CASSLLTGGEQPQHF. In DNA form, the CDR3 reads TGTGCCAGCAGTTTACTGACAGGGGGCGAGCAGCCCCAGCATTTT.

This clonotype was recorded at least ten times. The V and J genes are TRBV19 and TRBJ2-2; 10 nucleotides line up with TRBD1. Germline loops: CDR1 LNHDA, CDR2 SQIVND (reference sequence). Trimming cost V 4 bases and J 4 bases; bases outside gene matches: 6. The CDR3 covers 16 residues. This CDR3 is CASSTDRGRITGELFF. The CDR3 nucleotides are TGTGCCAGTAGTACAGACAGGGGGCGCATCACCGGGGAGCTGTTTTTT.

This clonotype came up many times. The rearrangement uses TRBV29-1 and TRBJ2-7; D possibly uses TRBD1 or TRBD2 (5 bases each). CDR3 length: 13 amino acids. Trimming stripped 3 bases from V and 3 bases from J, with 12 bases between. Germline CDR1 and CDR2: SQVTM and ANQGSEA. The CDR3 loop is CSVDRGGGYEQYF. The CDR3 DNA follows: TGCAGCGTTGATCGAGGTGGGGGCTACGAGCAGTACTTC.

This clonotype has a count of ten or more. The V call is TRBV5-1, the J call TRBJ2-7; 8 bases align to TRBD2. The CDR3 covers 15 residues. Trimming cost V 2 bases and J 2 bases; bases outside gene matches: 6. Germline-derived CDR1 and CDR2 are SGHRS and YFSETQ. This chain's CDR3 is CASSLSGSVPYEQYF. In nucleotides, the CDR3 is TGCGCCAGCAGCTTAAGCGGGAGCGTTCCCTACGAGCAGTACTTC.

This clonotype has only a few counts. This chain joins TRBV12-3 or TRBV12-4 and TRBJ2-1; the D gene is possibly TRBD2 (6 bases). This CDR3 comprises 13 residues. V lost 11 bases, J lost 8 bases, and 19 bases lay in between. The CDR3 nucleotides are TGTGCCTCACGGCGGGCGGCTAGCGATGAGCAGTTCTTC. It codes for CASRRAASDEQFF.

This clonotype was picked up many times. This chain connects TRBV18 to TRBJ2-2; D remains unclear. CDR1 and CDR2 (germline): KGHSH, LQKENI. The CDR3 extends over 13 amino acids. Trimming pared 3 bases from V and 6 bases from J, leaving 8 bases between. CDR3: CASSPWVAGELFF. The CDR3 DNA reads TGTGCCAGCTCACCTTGGGTCGCCGGGGAGCTGTTTTTT.

CDR3 in amino acids: CASSQGTSATGYEQYF. The CDR3 DNA reads as TGTGCCAGCAGCCAAGGGACCTCCGCCACTGGCTACGAGCAGTACTTC. This chain links TRBV5-4 with TRBJ2-7; D tentatively fits TRBD1 or TRBD2 (5 bases each). CDR3 length: 16 residues. Germline V gene lookup returns CDR1 SGHNT and CDR2 YYREEE (reference sequence). Trimming pared 4 bases from V and 3 bases from J, leaving 20 bases between.

In this sample, this clonotype turned up many times. V is TRBV20-1 and J is TRBJ2-7; 8 bases fit TRBD2. V gave up 6 bases and J gave up 6 bases; unmatched junction bases: 4. The germline V gene encodes CDR1 DFQATT and CDR2 SNEGSKA (reference sequence). The CDR3 contains 11 residues. DNA for the CDR3: TGCAGTGCCACTACTAGCGGCGAGCAGTACTTC. This gives the protein CSATTSGEQYF.

This clonotype was counted a few times. The gene calls are TRBV30 and TRBJ1-3, with D uncertain. Germline V gene data show CDR1 as GTSNPN and CDR2 as SVGIG (reference sequence). The CDR3 covers 14 residues. Trimming removed 3 bases at V and 9 bases at J, with 18 bases between. The CDR3 sequence: CAWRNAGSAGTIYF. DNA of the CDR3: TGTGCCTGGAGGAATGCCGGGTCGGCCGGCACCATATATTTT.

In its sample, this clonotype was seen many times. This chain joins TRBV12-3 or TRBV12-4 and TRBJ2-3; D might be TRBD1 (5 bases). The CDR3 sequence is 16 residues long. The germline V and J ends were trimmed by 3 bases and 4 bases, with 17 bases remaining between them. The CDR3 region has the DNA TGTGCCAGCAGTTTTGGGGCCACGGAAGTATCAGATACGCAGTATTTT. Protein sequence: CASSFGATEVSDTQYF.